A single sample is the source of the 8 T cell receptor beta chains below, sequenced in a study of T cells after yellow fever vaccination. A single record per CDR3 protein comes from TCRdb applying MiXCR to the 5' RACE reads. The sample holds about 21,000 distinct CDR3 sequences, 5.2% seen once. The specimen was PBMCs, either bulk or a sorted T-cell subset (CD4+, CD8+, memory, or dextramer-sorted; not recorded which), collected about 41 days after the first yellow fever vaccination. The receptor source for this set is a man aged 18 to 29 who received the YFV17D yellow fever vaccine.

By sample share, this clonotype is medium-sized (0.01 to 0.1%). The V gene is TRBV6-4, the J gene TRBJ2-2; D not resolved. The CDR3 covers 13 residues. Trimming took off 3 bases at V and 0 bases at J, with 2 bases between the two ends. Per germline, CDR1 MRHNA and CDR2 SNTAGT. CDR3 sequence reads: CASSEANTGELFF. The CDR3 region has the DNA TGTGCCAGCAGTGAGGCGAACACCGGGGAGCTGTTTTTT.

This clonotype was counted between two and nine times. This chain links TRBV27 with TRBJ2-5, with D perhaps being TRBD1 or TRBD2 (6 bases each). Germline V gene lookup returns CDR1 MNHEY and CDR2 SMNVEV (reference sequence). V lost 9 bases to trimming and J lost 9 bases, with 20 bases between them. CDR3 size: 13 residues. In DNA form, the CDR3 reads TGTGCCAGTGGAGGGTGGGGGGCTGGGGCCCAGTACTTC. It encodes CASGGWGAGAQYF.

Ten or more counts support this clonotype. The chain carries TRBV10-3 and TRBJ2-1, with TRBD2 identical over 8 bases. Germline values: CDR1 ENHRY, CDR2 SYGVKD. The CDR3 loop spans 13 amino acids. Unmatched junction bases numbered 2, after V lost 5 bases and J lost 5 bases. The CDR3 bases are TGTGCCATCAGTTGGCGGGGGGACAATGAGCAGTTCTTC. Translating it yields CAISWRGDNEQFF.

This clonotype was seen at least ten times. The chain recombines TRBV20-1 with TRBJ1-2; tentative D call: TRBD1 (5 bases). CDR1 is DFQATT, CDR2 SNEGSKA, per germline (reference sequence). Trimming removed 6 bases from V and 7 bases from J, with 15 bases in between. This CDR3 contains 12 residues. This CDR3 reads CSALTRDSGYTF. As DNA, the CDR3 is TGCAGTGCGCTGACCAGGGATAGTGGCTACACCTTC.

This chain joins TRBV12-3 or TRBV12-4 and TRBJ1-2; 7 bases map to TRBD1. CDR3 length: 13 amino acids. J was trimmed by 4 bases and V by 6 bases; bases with no gene match: 5. The CDR3 DNA sequence: TGTGCCAGCAGCCTTACAGGGGCCTATGGCTACACCTTC. This translates into CASSLTGAYGYTF.

This clonotype was seen many times. J is TRBJ2-5 and V is TRBV5-6; 9 nucleotides agree with TRBD2. With V trimmed by 4 bases and J by 3 bases, 4 bases remained unmatched. The CDR3 totals 14 residues. Germline V CDR1 and CDR2: SGHDT, YYEEEE. CDR3 sequence (DNA): TGTGCCAGCAGCCCAGCGGGGGGCGAAGAGACCCAGTACTTC. It encodes CASSPAGGEETQYF.

The sample holds many counts of this clonotype. V gene TRBV28 combines with J gene TRBJ1-1, with unresolved D. This CDR3 spans 14 amino acids. The V gene's germline CDR1 is MDHEN and CDR2 SYDVKM. Trimming took 6 bases from V and 0 from J, leaving 11 bases between them. The CDR3 DNA follows: TGTGCCAGCAGAAACGACCGAATGAACACTGAAGCTTTCTTT. Protein product: CASRNDRMNTEAFF. Full variable domain (outside the CDR3, taken from reference TRBV28 and TRBJ1-1): DVKVTQSSRYLVKRTGEKVFLECVQDMDHENMFWYRQDPGLGLRLIYFSYDVKMKEKGDIPEGYSVSREKKERFSLILESASTNQTSMYLCASRNDRMNTEAFFGQGTRLTVV.

This clonotype was seen ten or more times. This chain's CDR3 is CASSLGTSTDTQYF. DNA for the CDR3: TGTGCCAGCAGCTTGGGGACTAGCACAGATACGCAGTATTTT. This chain links TRBV7-3 with TRBJ2-3, with D perhaps TRBD2 (6 bases). Trimming stripped 3 bases from V and 0 bases from J, with 7 bases between. The CDR3 extends over 14 amino acids. Germline CDR1 is SGHTA and CDR2 is FQGTGA.